The clone carrying this TCR beta chain was counted ten times or more. Its specificity is unknown. Deletions cut 8 bases from V and 6 bases from J, with 14 bases between. The CDR3 has 12 amino acids. Germline V gene sequence: CDR1 ENHRY, CDR2 SYGVKD. TCR beta CDR3 regions were amplified from RNA. The HTBI set primed first-round TCR CDR3 RT-PCR. MiXCR, run by TCRdb on the multiplex PCR reads, gives a single entry per CDR3 protein. This sample carries roughly 500,000 distinct CDR3 sequences, 40% to 50% of them seen once, and the ten largest clones take 35% to 50%. The entry originates in a study of T cells in Graves' hyperthyroidism and ophthalmopathy. General study points: Stable hyperthyroidism was told apart from ophthalmopathy by a model built on 13 V-J features. Appearing also in blood were most of the thyroid clonotypes expanded above 0.001.

Lactation, pregnancy, other autoimmune disease or uncontrolled infection led to exclusion of patients. In making diagnoses, clinical symptoms, serum thyroxine and TRAb, thyroid ultrasound and orbital computed tomography were all used. The gene calls are TRBV10-3 and TRBJ2-7, with D unresolved. This TCR derives from an adult woman with Graves' disease, either hyperthyroidism or ophthalmopathy (not recorded which). Material: peripheral blood or thyroid tissue (not recorded which). CDR3 sequence (DNA): TGTGCCATCCCCGGGCCAGACGGCGAGCAGTACTTC. Encoded protein: CAIPGPDGEQYF.